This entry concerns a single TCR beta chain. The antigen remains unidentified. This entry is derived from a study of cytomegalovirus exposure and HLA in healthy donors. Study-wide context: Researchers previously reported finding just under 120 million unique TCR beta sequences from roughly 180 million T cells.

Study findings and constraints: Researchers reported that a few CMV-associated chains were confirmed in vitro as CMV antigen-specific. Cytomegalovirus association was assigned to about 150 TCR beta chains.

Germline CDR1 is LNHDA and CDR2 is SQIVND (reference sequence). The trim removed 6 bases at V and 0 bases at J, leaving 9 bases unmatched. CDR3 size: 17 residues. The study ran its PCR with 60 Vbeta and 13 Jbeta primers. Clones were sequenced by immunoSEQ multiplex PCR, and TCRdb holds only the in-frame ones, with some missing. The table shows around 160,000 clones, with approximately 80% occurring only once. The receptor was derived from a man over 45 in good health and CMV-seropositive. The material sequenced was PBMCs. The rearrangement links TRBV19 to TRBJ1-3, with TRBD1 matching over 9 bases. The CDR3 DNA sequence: TGTGCCAGTAGGAGAACAGGGGGCATCAGCTCTGGAAACACCATATATTTT. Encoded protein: CASRRTGGISSGNTIYF.